This T cell receptor (beta chain) derives from a study of post-analysis software for immune sequencing data. Study observations and caveats: By F measure, strong co-clustering occurred among samples prepared in the same batch.

Notes on this clonotype: What it binds is unknown.

TCR beta cDNA libraries included unique molecular identifiers. TCRdb re-derived calls from the PCR reads in MiXCR, one entry per CDR3 protein. The table records fewer than 850,000 distinct CDR3 sequences, less than 35% of them present only once. This TCR derives from a girl aged 10-17 years with multiple sclerosis. The sequenced sample consisted of blood.

CDR3 in DNA: TGCAGTGCTAGGGGCTCCGGGACAGGGGGTCGGGAGACCCAGTACTTC. This sequence encodes CSARGSGTGGRETQYF. This chain connects TRBV20-1 to TRBJ2-5, with TRBD1 matching 11 bases. CDR3 length equals 16 residues. The ends lost 3 bases at V and 5 bases at J; junction bases unmatched: 11. Germline CDR1 reads DFQATT; CDR2 reads SNEGSKA (reference sequence).